The 3 T cell receptor beta chains in this list originate from one sample, sequenced in a study of blood T cell repertoires in COVID-19. The repertoire was sequenced with immunoSEQ multiplex PCR; TCRdb's copy has only in-frame clones and lacks some. Here the sample spans roughly 130,000 clones, roughly 83% being singletons. The source material was peripheral blood. The source of these receptors is a woman in her 70s with COVID-19, enrolled during active disease.

CDR3 amino acids: CAWSVRGPGRSTIYF. CDR3 DNA: TGTGCCTGGAGTGTACGAGGGCCTGGACGTAGCACCATATATTTT. V and J are TRBV30 and TRBJ1-3; no definite D call. The V and J ends lost 0 bases and 9 bases respectively, with 18 bases between them. CDR1 is GTSNPN and CDR2 is SVGIG in the germline V gene (reference sequence). CDR3 size: 15 residues.

The genes are TRBV5-5 and TRBJ1-6, with a weak D call TRBD1 (6 bases). The CDR3 totals 16 residues. CDR1 is SGHKS, CDR2 YYEKEE, per germline (reference sequence). The V gene lost 0 bases and the J gene lost 10 bases, with 17 bases spanning the gap. As DNA, the CDR3 is TGTGCCAGCAGCTTGGCTACGGACAGTGTCTACTCACCCCTCCACTTT. This codes for CASSLATDSVYSPLHF.

The V and J genes are TRBV7-6 and TRBJ2-1, with D maybe TRBD2 (5 bases). Germline values: CDR1 SGHVS, CDR2 FNYEAQ. Trimming shortened V by 1 base and J by 9 bases, and 16 bases separated the two germline ends. The CDR3 covers 15 residues. The CDR3 DNA sequence: TGTGCCAGCAGCTTAGGTGGACGGGGATCGGGTGAGCAGTTCTTC. Translating it yields CASSLGGRGSGEQFF.